This is a list of T cell receptor beta chains from one sample in a study of T cell responses to AZD1222 COVID-19 vaccine. Sequenced by immunoSEQ multiplex PCR; TCRdb stores in-frame clones only, minus some. The data show 150,000 to 200,000 clones, over 70% seen once. The source material was peripheral blood, sampled on day 0 of MenACWY control vaccination. The receptor set was obtained from an adult in good health. CDR3s include the opening cysteine and the closing phenylalanine or tryptophan. A D gene is named only where the DNA matches it firmly. Clone size is stated in some rows and not others, as once, few, many or a class when expanded.

clone_size | d_call | j_call | v_call | cdr3_aa | cdr3_nt
. | . | TRBJ1-1 | TRBV28 | CASSRQDAEAFF | TGTGCCAGCAGTCGACAGGATGCTGAAGCTTTCTTT
. | . | TRBJ1-2 | TRBV20-1 | CSAPPDRGTF | TGCAGTGCCCCCCCGGATAGGGGCACCTTC
. | . | TRBJ1-4 | TRBV10-3 | CAISPTATNEKLFF | TGTGCCATCAGTCCGACAGCAACTAATGAAAAACTGTTTTTT
. | . | TRBJ2-1 | TRBV4-3 | CASSQDGGYNEQFF | TGCGCCAGCAGCCAAGATGGGGGGTACAATGAGCAGTTCTTC
. | . | TRBJ2-3 | TRBV7-6 | CASSLGASLPTDTQYF | TGTGCCAGCAGCCTTGGGGCTAGCCTCCCCACAGATACGCAGTATTTT
. | TRBD1 | TRBJ1-5 | TRBV15 | CATSRGRDRGQRQPQHF | TGTGCCACCAGCAGAGGCCGGGACAGGGGGCAACGGCAGCCCCAGCATTTT
. | TRBD2 | TRBJ2-1 | TRBV7-6 | CASSLAPAGLLSDEQFF | TGTGCCAGCAGCTTAGCACCAGCGGGACTCCTTTCTGATGAGCAGTTCTTC
. | TRBD2 | TRBJ2-5 | TRBV6-2/TRBV6-3 | CASSYSGGAKTQYF | TGTGCCAGCAGTTATAGCGGGGGGGCAAAGACCCAGTACTTC
. | TRBD2 | TRBJ2-1 | TRBV19 | CASREREGLGEQFF | TGTGCCAGTAGAGAGCGGGAGGGCCTAGGTGAGCAGTTCTTC
. | . | TRBJ1-5 | TRBV6-5 | CASSGQSKGVPQHF | TGTGCCAGCAGCGGACAGTCGAAGGGGGTGCCCCAGCATTTT
. | TRBD1 | TRBJ2-1 | TRBV19 | CASIPDRSSYNEQFF | TGTGCCAGTATTCCGGACAGGAGCTCCTACAATGAGCAGTTCTTC
. | . | TRBJ2-5 | TRBV29-1 | CSVRTPGTQYF | TGCAGCGTTAGGACGCCAGGGACCCAGTACTTC
. | . | TRBJ2-2 | TRBV19 | CASSLESRTSVTGELFF | TGTGCCAGTAGTCTAGAGAGTAGGACATCTGTCACCGGGGAGCTGTTTTTT
few | . | TRBJ2-6 | TRBV15 | CATTSGLVLSGANVLTF | TGTGCCACCACCTCGGGGCTAGTATTGTCTGGGGCCAACGTCCTGACTTTC
. | . | TRBJ1-1 | TRBV2 | CASSAGAGKAEAFF | TGTGCCAGCAGTGCTGGGGCTGGGAAGGCTGAAGCTTTCTTT
. | TRBD2 | TRBJ2-5 | TRBV27 | CASRPRGRGGLETQYF | TGTGCCAGCAGACCCCGTGGGCGGGGGGGCCTGGAGACCCAGTACTTC
. | TRBD2 | TRBJ2-1 | TRBV3-1/TRBV3-2 | CASSQSGRTYNEQFF | TGTGCCAGCAGCCAAAGCGGGAGGACTTACAATGAGCAGTTCTTC
. | . | TRBJ2-5 | TRBV19 | CASSIFRANKETQYF | TGTGCCAGTAGTATTTTTAGGGCTAACAAAGAGACCCAGTACTTC
. | . | TRBJ2-5 | TRBV12-3/TRBV12-4 | CASTRVKGETQYF | TGTGCCAGCACCAGGGTAAAGGGGGAGACCCAGTACTTC
. | . | TRBJ2-3 | TRBV4-2 | CASSRGSDTQYF | TGTGCCAGCAGCCGAGGGAGCGATACGCAGTATTTT
. | . | TRBJ1-2 | TRBV7-8 | CASSLAQRQANYGYTF | TGTGCCAGCAGCTTAGCGCAGCGGCAGGCCAACTATGGCTACACCTTC
. | . | TRBJ2-2 | TRBV7-3 | CASSSNSPANTGELFF | TGTGCCAGCAGCTCCAATAGCCCAGCTAACACCGGGGAGCTGTTTTTT
. | . | TRBJ1-2 | TRBV10-3 | CAISQMWDIYF | TGTGCCATCAGTCAGATGTGGGACATCTACTTC
. | . | TRBJ2-2 | TRBV6-6 | CASRPRVVRTGELFF | TGTGCCAGCAGGCCCCGGGTGGTACGCACCGGGGAGCTGTTTTTT
. | TRBD1 | TRBJ1-1 | TRBV25-1 | CASSVGQGACITEAFF | TGTGCCAGCAGTGTCGGACAGGGGGCTTGTATCACTGAAGCTTTCTTT
. | TRBD1 | TRBJ1-4 | TRBV2 | CASSEQGAELFF | TGTGCCAGCAGTGAACAGGGGGCAGAACTGTTTTTT
. | . | TRBJ1-2 | TRBV19 | CASSAGNLFYGYTF | TGTGCCAGTTCAGCAGGAAACCTATTCTATGGCTACACCTTC
. | TRBD2 | TRBJ2-1 | TRBV28 | CASSSPGGGAEQFF | TGTGCCAGCAGTTCCCCGGGAGGGGGGGCTGAGCAGTTCTTC
. | TRBD1 | TRBJ2-7 | TRBV6-2/TRBV6-3 | CASSPGQVPYEQYF | TGTGCCAGCAGCCCGGGACAGGTTCCCTACGAGCAGTACTTC
. | . | TRBJ1-1 | TRBV9 | CASTRAGPNTEAFF | TGTGCCAGCACTCGAGCAGGCCCGAACACTGAAGCTTTCTTT
. | . | TRBJ2-2 | TRBV2 | CASRGRSWELFF | TGTGCCAGCAGGGGCAGGAGCTGGGAGCTGTTTTTT
. | . | TRBJ2-7 | TRBV19 | CASSSRSVTYEQYF | TGTGCCAGTAGTTCCCGGTCCGTAACCTACGAGCAGTACTTC
once | TRBD1 | TRBJ1-5 | TRBV6-5 | CASRTGQHNQPQHF | TGTGCCAGCAGGACGGGACAGCACAATCAGCCCCAGCATTTT
. | . | TRBJ1-5 | TRBV28 | CASSSGSINQPQHF | TGTGCCAGCAGTTCCGGGTCCATAAATCAGCCCCAGCATTTT
. | TRBD1 | TRBJ1-2 | TRBV7-9 | CASSAEGGGSYGYTF | TGTGCCAGCAGCGCGGAGGGAGGGGGCAGCTATGGCTACACCTTC
few | TRBD1 | TRBJ1-1 | TRBV28 | CASRSGGDDTEAFF | TGTGCCAGCAGATCAGGGGGAGATGACACTGAAGCTTTCTTT
. | TRBD1 | TRBJ1-4 | TRBV7-2 | CASSYPTGGGEKLFF | TGTGCCAGCAGCTACCCGACAGGGGGCGGAGAAAAACTGTTTTTT
once | TRBD2 | TRBJ2-2 | TRBV7-2 | CASSSVRLAGGSGGELFF | TGTGCCAGCAGCTCCGTTAGACTAGCGGGGGGATCGGGCGGGGAGCTGTTTTTT
. | . | TRBJ2-1 | TRBV6-5 | CASSPRAGNEQFF | TGTGCCAGCAGTCCCCGGGCAGGGAATGAGCAGTTCTTC
. | TRBD1 | TRBJ2-1 | TRBV13 | CASSRVMGDRDHSEQFF | TGTGCCAGCAGTCGGGTGATGGGGGACAGGGACCACTCTGAGCAGTTCTTC
. | TRBD2 | TRBJ2-5 | TRBV9 | CASSSAGGRETQYF | TGTGCCAGCAGCTCAGCGGGGGGGAGAGAGACCCAGTACTTC